These 12 T cell receptor beta chains were sequenced from one sample in a study of blood T cell repertoires in COVID-19. Clones were read by immunoSEQ multiplex PCR, and TCRdb kept only the in-frame ones, dropping some. The data hold some 150,000 clones, with 87% observed a single time. Sequencing was done on a sample of peripheral blood. The receptors originated from a man between 50 and 59 years old who had recovered from COVID-19.

This clone was recorded once. The chain combines TRBV6-5 with TRBJ2-7, with D tentatively TRBD2 (5 bases). Per germline, CDR1 MNHEY and CDR2 SVGAGI. The CDR3 has 14 residues. The germline V and J ends were trimmed by 6 bases and 1 base, with 13 bases remaining between them. The CDR3 here is CASSPGVGSYEQYF. DNA of the CDR3: TGTGCCAGCAGCCCCGGGGTAGGTTCCTACGAGCAGTACTTC.

The chain links TRBV18 to TRBJ2-7, with D perhaps matching TRBD2 (5 bases). V was cut by 4 bases and J by 9 bases, with 22 bases left in between. The CDR3 runs to 15 residues. Germline V gives CDR1 KGHSH, CDR2 LQKENI. The CDR3 protein is CASSLLETREGGQYF. In DNA, the CDR3 is TGTGCCAGCTCACTTCTGGAGACAAGGGAAGGAGGGCAGTACTTC. The variable domain in full, with the rest retrieved from reference TRBV18 and TRBJ2-7, is NAGVMQNPRHLVRRRGQEARLRCSPMKGHSHVYWYRQLPEEGLKFMVYLQKENIIDESGMPKERFSAEFPKEGPSILRIQQVVRGDSAAYFCASSLLETREGGQYFGPGTRLTVT.

The chain uses TRBV5-1 and TRBJ1-1; possible D gene TRBD1, 5 bases. CDR3 length: 15 residues. Trimming removed 0 bases from V and 2 bases from J, with 11 bases in between. Germline loops: CDR1 SGHRS, CDR2 YFSETQ. The CDR3 DNA is TGCGCCAGCAGCTTGGAAGGCAGGGTAAACACTGAAGCTTTCTTT. This sequence encodes CASSLEGRVNTEAFF.

The V gene is TRBV6-5, the J gene TRBJ1-1; 7 bases fit TRBD1. After removal of 8 bases from V and 10 bases from J, the junction contained 10 bases not matched to a gene. CDR3 length equals 12 residues. Germline V lookup: CDR1 MNHEY, CDR2 SVGAGI. Here the CDR3 DNA reads TGTGCCAGCTTCGTCAGAGGGGGCCGAGCTTTCTTT. This translates into CASFVRGGRAFF.

This chain uses TRBV18 with TRBJ2-1; D call uncertain. From germline, CDR1 is KGHSH and CDR2 LQKENI. This CDR3 comprises 15 residues. V was shortened by 3 bases and J by 0 bases, with 9 bases between the two germline ends. The CDR3 DNA reads as TGTGCCAGCTCACCGTACGCGAGCTCCTACAATGAGCAGTTCTTC. Its protein product is CASSPYASSYNEQFF.

V and J are TRBV10-3 and TRBJ1-4, with TRBD1 matching 10 bases. V shed 10 bases, J shed 4 bases, and the junction held 6 bases outside the gene matches. Per the germline V gene, CDR1 is ENHRY and CDR2 is SYGVKD. The CDR3 totals 14 residues. Here the CDR3 reads CASSGTGVNEKLFF. The CDR3 DNA follows: TGTGCCAGTTCGGGGACAGGGGTTAATGAAAAACTGTTTTTT.

The chain links TRBV7-2 to TRBJ1-2, with 9 bases fitting TRBD1. Germline V CDR1 and CDR2: SGHTA, FQGNSA. The length of the CDR3 is 14 residues. J lost 7 bases, V lost 5 bases, and 8 bases had no gene match. CDR3 bases: TGTGCCAGCAGCCAGGGGACAGGGTGGATTGGCTACACCTTC. It yields the protein CASSQGTGWIGYTF.

The rearrangement uses TRBV2 and TRBJ2-3; 12 positions agree with TRBD1. The J segment lost 6 bases and the V segment lost 8 bases, leaving 12 bases of the junction unmatched. This CDR3 is 16 amino acids long. Germline assignment: CDR1 SNHLY and CDR2 FYNNEI. CDR3 DNA sequence: TGTGCCAGCCTTTCGGGACAGGGGGCAGGTTTGGATACGCAGTATTTT. Protein: CASLSGQGAGLDTQYF. Filled out from reference TRBV2 and TRBJ2-3, the complete variable domain reads EPEVTQTPSHQVTQMGQEVILRCVPISNHLYFYWYRQILGQKVEFLVSFYNNEISEKSEIFDDQFSVERPDGSNFTLKIRSTKLEDSAMYFCASLSGQGAGLDTQYFGPGTRLTVL.

The V call is TRBV10-3, the J call TRBJ2-7, with 10 bases aligning to TRBD1. Trimming took 9 bases from V and 1 from J; bases not matched to a gene: 6. In germline, CDR1 is ENHRY, CDR2 SYGVKD. The CDR3 has 14 residues. CDR3 in DNA: TGTGCCATTGGACAGGGGGGAGTTTCCTACGAGCAGTACTTC. This encodes CAIGQGGVSYEQYF.

To note about this clone: At one boundary the junction diverges from the germline segment, which might be a read error. The chain is built from TRBV30 and TRBJ2-2, with 13 bases lining up with TRBD2. Germline CDR1 and CDR2: GTSNPN and SVGIG (reference sequence). The CDR3 extends over 13 amino acids. CDR3 nucleotide sequence: TGTGCCTGGAGTGTTGGACTAGCGGGGGACCTGTTTTTT. It translates to CAWSVGLAGDLFF. Based on the CDR3 plus reference TRBV30 and TRBJ2-2, the full variable domain is SQTIHQWPATLVQPVGSPLSLECTVEGTSNPNLYWYRQAAGRGLQLLFYSVGIGQISSEVPQNLSASRPQDRQFILSSKKLLLSDSGFYLCAWSVGLAGDLFFGEGSRLTVL.

The chain employs TRBV7-2 and TRBJ2-7; 8 nucleotides align to TRBD2. The CDR3 runs to 19 residues. Germline CDR1 and CDR2: SGHTA and FQGNSA. V lost 4 bases, J lost 0 bases, and 17 bases stayed unmatched. CDR3 residues: CASSYPVSGAGGFSYEQYF. CDR3 bases: TGTGCCAGCAGCTATCCCGTCTCAGGTGCGGGGGGCTTCTCCTACGAGCAGTACTTC.

The rearrangement links TRBV10-3 to TRBJ2-3; 10 bases map to TRBD2. V lost 4 bases and J lost 0; bases outside the gene matches: 1. Germline V gives CDR1 ENHRY, CDR2 SYGVKD. The CDR3 is 15 amino acids. The chain's CDR3 is CAISALAGSTDTQYF. In DNA form, the CDR3 reads TGTGCCATCAGTGCACTAGCGGGGAGCACAGATACGCAGTATTTT.